This TCR beta chain was retrieved from a study of T cell repertoires in cytomegalovirus infection. Study background: Public TCR beta signature analysis indicated the presence of both CMV infection and matching HLA type. General observations from the study: Using cumulative public TCR beta family frequency, the authors identified those who carried CMV together with the relevant HLA. The ex vivo response was dominated by HLA-C-restricted CMV-specific TCR beta clonotypes.

V was shortened by 8 bases and J by 2 bases, with 10 bases between the two germline ends. Germline V gene sequence: CDR1 SQVTM, CDR2 ANQGSEA. The CDR3 runs to 12 residues. This clonotype was seen ten or more times. Its matching antigen is unknown. TCRdb re-derived calls from the reads in MiXCR, one entry per CDR3 protein. Of hundreds of thousands of distinct CDR3 sequences in the sample, approximately 24% were seen once. The sequence was obtained from a human donor in good health (CMV status not recorded). Some clones in this sample may be carry-over from other donors' samples. Sequencing was carried out using CD8+ T cells from PBMCs. The rearrangement uses TRBV29-1 and TRBJ1-3, with unresolved D. CDR3: CSLLLAGNTIYF. In DNA form, the CDR3 reads TGCAGCCTTCTTTTAGCTGGAAACACCATATATTTT.